This paragraph reports one TCR beta chain. Its specificity is not known. These data belong to a study of cytomegalovirus exposure and HLA in healthy donors. The study's findings and limits: According to reports, the classifier identified cytomegalovirus status with high specificity and sensitivity. Segments of the TCR beta V type were, in most cases, productive about 87% or about 30% of the time in an earlier analysis.

Healthy bone marrow donors made up the cohort. The CDR3 is 13 amino acids. The V gene lost 6 bases and the J gene lost 0 bases, with 6 bases spanning the gap. The germline V gene encodes CDR1 MNHEY and CDR2 SMNVEV (reference sequence). PCR was performed using 60 Vbeta and 13 Jbeta primers. TCRdb's table, derived via immunoSEQ multiplex PCR, lists solely in-frame clones and lacks some. The repertoire holds some 170,000 clones, 60% to 85% seen once, with just under 3% in the top ten. The chain carries TRBV27 and TRBJ1-5; D is uncertain. The receptor was derived from a male donor in good health and CMV-seronegative. Specimen: PBMCs. The CDR3 protein is CASRLYSNQPQHF. DNA of the CDR3: TGTGCCAGCAGGCTCTATAGCAATCAGCCCCAGCATTTT.